The next 18 T cell receptor beta chains were all read from a single sample in a study of cytomegalovirus exposure and HLA in healthy donors. PCR used 60 Vbeta primers and 13 Jbeta primers. The data were produced by immunoSEQ multiplex PCR, yet TCRdb's version contains in-frame clones alone and is incomplete. The repertoire holds 57,000 or so clones, with about four fifths as singletons. Material: PBMCs. The receptors originated from a man aged 50 to 60 in good health and CMV-seropositive.

The rearrangement links TRBV4-1 to TRBJ2-3; tentative D call: TRBD2 (6 bases). The CDR3 is 12 residues long. Germline-derived CDR1 and CDR2 are MGHRA and YSYEKL. V gave up 3 bases and J gave up 5 bases, with 6 bases separating them. The CDR3 loop reads CASSQRGDTQYF. CDR3 sequence (DNA): TGCGCCAGCAGCCAGCGGGGAGATACGCAGTATTTT.

The chain uses TRBV5-4 and TRBJ2-2, with TRBD2 matching 10 bases. CDR3 size: 17 residues. Losses at the gene ends were 4 bases for V and 7 bases for J; bases not matched to a gene: 13. Per germline, CDR1 SGHNT and CDR2 YYREEE (reference sequence). DNA for the CDR3: TGTGCCAGCAGCCGCTCGGGAGCGGGGGGGCGTGGCGGGGAGCTGTTTTTT. This codes for CASSRSGAGGRGGELFF.

The chain recombines TRBV15 with TRBJ1-2; 10 nucleotides line up with TRBD1. Germline V gene data show CDR1 as LNHNV and CDR2 as YYDKDF (reference sequence). The trim removed 5 bases at V and 7 bases at J, leaving 10 bases unmatched. CDR3 length: 15 residues. The CDR3 is CATSGVTGGGFGYTF. The CDR3 nucleotides read TGTGCCACCAGCGGTGTGACAGGGGGCGGCTTTGGCTACACCTTC.

This clone was observed a few times. V usage is TRBV7-3 and J usage is TRBJ2-6; the D gene is possibly TRBD1 (5 bases). Germline V gene lookup returns CDR1 SGHTA and CDR2 FQGTGA. Trimming took off 5 bases at V and 0 bases at J, with 17 bases between the two ends. CDR3 length: 18 amino acids. CDR3 nucleotide sequence: TGTGCCAGCAGCCAAGTTACAGGACAAATCTCTGGGGCCAACGTCCTGACTTTC. Translating gives CASSQVTGQISGANVLTF.

This clone occurred a few times. A much larger clone differs by one base, so this may be a read error. V gene TRBV5-4 combines with J gene TRBJ1-1; the D gene is possibly TRBD1 (6 bases). The CDR3 consists of 15 residues. Trimming removed 5 bases at V and 5 bases at J, with 19 bases between. Germline CDR1 reads SGHNT; CDR2 reads YYREEE (reference sequence). The chain's CDR3 is CASSSFTGRDTEAFF. The DNA of the CDR3 is TGTGCCAGCAGTAGTTTTACAGGGAGGGATACTGAAGCTTTCTTT.

The CDR3 region is CASGDRGTEAFF. In nucleotides, the CDR3 is TGTGCCAGCGGGGACAGGGGAACTGAAGCTTTCTTT. The chain uses TRBV19 and TRBJ1-1, with 10 bases that match TRBD1. The CDR3 contains 12 residues. Germline values: CDR1 LNHDA, CDR2 SQIVND (reference sequence). The junction had 3 bases not matched to a gene; V was cut back by 9 bases and J by 5 bases.

V gene TRBV7-9 combines with J gene TRBJ1-1; D gene unclear. The CDR3 length is 12 residues. CDR1 is SEHNR and CDR2 is FQNEAQ in the germline V gene (reference sequence). With 5 bases removed from V and 10 bases from J, the gap between germline ends came to 14 bases. CDR3 sequence: CASSAPQRGAFF. CDR3 coding DNA: TGTGCCAGCAGCGCGCCCCAGCGGGGAGCTTTCTTT.

In regard to this clone: Sequence at one end of the junction differs from germline and may be a read error. The chain joins TRBV7-7 to TRBJ2-2, with 7 bases aligning to TRBD1. The germline gives CDR1 SSHAT, CDR2 FNYEAQ (reference sequence). The CDR3 has 17 amino acids. CDR3 coding DNA: TGTGCTAGCAGCTCCGGGACAGCCGACGCGAACACCGGGGAGCTGTTTTTT. The encoded protein is CASSSGTADANTGELFF. The variable domain in full, completed from reference TRBV7-7 and TRBJ2-2, reads GAGVSQSPRYKVTKRGQDVTLRCDPISSHATLYWYQQALGQGPEFLTYFNYEAQPDKSGLPSDRFSAERPEGSISTLTIQRTEQRDSAMYRCASSSGTADANTGELFFGEGSRLTVL.

This chain connects TRBV30 to TRBJ2-2; a weak D match, TRBD1 (5 bases). Trimming pared 0 bases from V and 7 bases from J, leaving 12 bases between. The CDR3 contains 14 residues. Germline loops: CDR1 GTSNPN, CDR2 SVGIG (reference sequence). The CDR3 protein is CAWSVTRQSGELFF. CDR3 sequence (DNA): TGTGCCTGGAGTGTCACCAGACAGAGCGGGGAGCTGTTTTTT.

By frequency in the sample, this clone is medium-sized. Different DNA sequences within this sample yield the same CDR3. This chain joins TRBV10-1 and TRBJ2-1, with 10 bases matching TRBD2. CDR1 and CDR2 (germline): WNHNN, SYGVQD (reference sequence). With 4 bases clipped from V and 8 bases from J, the junction kept 5 bases outside the gene matches. The CDR3 totals 14 residues. The CDR3 DNA sequence: TGCGCCAGCAGTGGACTAGCGGGCACCCATGAGCAGTTCTTC. It yields the protein CASSGLAGTHEQFF.

This sequence joins TRBV7-9 and TRBJ1-2; D unresolved. The CDR3 length is 14 residues. The V gene's germline CDR1 is SEHNR and CDR2 FQNEAQ (reference sequence). V lost 2 bases and J 5 bases, leaving 12 bases between the germline ends. The CDR3 loop reads CASSLIQDAYGYTF. The CDR3, as DNA: TGTGCCAGCAGCTTAATACAAGATGCTTATGGCTACACCTTC.

This chain joins TRBV29-1 and TRBJ1-1; D remains ambiguous. Germline CDR1 SQVTM, CDR2 ANQGSEA. The CDR3 extends over 11 amino acids. The CDR3 DNA is TGCGGTGGCGGGAAATCTTCTGAAGCTTTCTTT. Its translation is CGGGKSSEAFF.

The rearrangement uses TRBV11-2 and TRBJ2-5, with D maybe TRBD2 (6 bases). The CDR3 sequence is 15 residues long. Trimming cost V 0 bases and J 5 bases, with 13 bases left between them. Germline V gene sequence: CDR1 SGHAT, CDR2 FQNNGV. The CDR3 nucleotides read TGTGCCAGCAGCTTAGAGGGACGCCGGGAGGAGACCCAGTACTTC. As protein: CASSLEGRREETQYF.

This clone was picked up a small number of times. This chain joins TRBV11-2 and TRBJ2-6; TRBD1 aligns across 11 bases. The CDR3 spans 19 residues. CDR1 and CDR2 from the germline V gene are SGHAT and FQNNGV. The junction had 8 bases not matched to a gene; V was cut back by 1 base and J by 3 bases. CDR3 protein: CASSLGPGQGEHGANVLTF. The CDR3 nucleotides read TGTGCCAGCAGCTTAGGTCCGGGACAGGGGGAACATGGGGCCAACGTCCTGACTTTC.

The rearrangement uses TRBV5-1 and TRBJ2-3, with 9 bases matching TRBD1. The ends lost 6 bases at V and 4 bases at J; junction bases unmatched: 6. Germline values: CDR1 SGHRS, CDR2 YFSETQ. The CDR3 runs to 14 residues. CDR3 amino acids: CASKLQGAPDTQYF. The DNA of the CDR3 is TGCGCCAGCAAGCTACAGGGGGCGCCAGATACGCAGTATTTT.

V and J are TRBV19 and TRBJ2-7, with 11 bases fitting TRBD2. Germline CDR1 LNHDA, CDR2 SQIVND (reference sequence). The length of the CDR3 is 15 residues. Losses at the gene ends were 3 bases for V and 6 bases for J; bases not matched to a gene: 7. The CDR3 region is CASSIQLAGVLEQYF. CDR3 DNA sequence: TGTGCCAGTAGTATCCAACTAGCGGGGGTGCTCGAGCAGTACTTC.

In the case of this clone: The identical CDR3 is also encoded by other nucleotide sequences in the sample. DNA of the CDR3: TGTGCCAGCAGTTACGGGAGGGACTCCTACGAGCAGTACTTC. It specifies CASSYGRDSYEQYF. The chain joins TRBV6-5 to TRBJ2-7; 7 nucleotides match TRBD2. Trimming removed 2 bases from V and 0 bases from J; junction bases left unmatched: 1. This CDR3 comprises 14 residues. Germline values: CDR1 MNHEY, CDR2 SVGAGI.

In this sample, this clone turned up a few times. The rearrangement uses TRBV13 and TRBJ2-2; a weak D match, TRBD2 (6 bases). The germline V and J ends were trimmed by 4 bases and 1 base, with 16 bases remaining between them. This CDR3 region has 17 residues. Germline CDR1 is PRHDT and CDR2 is FYEKMQ (reference sequence). The CDR3 loop is CASSSAMDYQNTGELFF. The DNA for the CDR3 is TGTGCCAGCAGCTCCGCTATGGACTATCAGAACACCGGGGAGCTGTTTTTT.